The TCR beta chain under discussion was sequenced for a study of cytomegalovirus exposure and HLA in healthy donors. V was trimmed by 4 bases and J by 10 bases, leaving 14 bases between them. Germline-derived CDR1 and CDR2 are SGHAT and FQNNGV. This CDR3 is 13 amino acids long. PCR amplification relied on 60 Vbeta primers (plus 13 Jbeta primers). The protocol was immunoSEQ multiplex PCR, while the TCRdb copy is restricted to in-frame clones and leaves out a portion. In the table there are around 190,000 clones, just under 75% of which are singletons. Sequenced sample: PBMCs. The receptor was isolated from a woman in her twenties or thirties in good health and CMV-seropositive. The V gene is TRBV11-2, the J gene TRBJ2-1; D possibly corresponds to TRBD1 (5 bases). Here the CDR3 DNA reads TGTGCCAGCAGCTCGGCCCAGGGCTCGGAGCAGTTCTTC. Protein: CASSSAQGSEQFF.